This entry describes one TCR beta chain. Its cognate antigen is unknown. The CDR3 sequence is 16 residues long. In germline, CDR1 is SGHDT, CDR2 YYEEEE. The J segment lost 3 bases and the V segment lost 3 bases, leaving 6 bases of the junction unmatched. These data originate in a study of T-cell memory formation after mild COVID-19. TCRdb analysed the 5' RACE reads with MiXCR anew, one entry per CDR3 protein. The sample shows 280,000 or so distinct CDR3 sequences, under 20% of them seen only once. Findings and limits, study-wide: Confirmation of SARS-CoV-2 specificity was lacking for second-wave clones peaking day 37. CD4+ clones that contracted lay mainly in CM and EM; CD8+ ones lay in EMRA.

V gene TRBV5-6 combines with J gene TRBJ2-1; 10 bases line up with TRBD2. The clonotype originates from a man aged 18 to 30 who had mild COVID-19 (a few samples of this study predate the infection). Cell type and time point are not known. Input material: PBMCs or a T cell subset sorted from them (not recorded which). The CDR3 DNA follows: TGTGCCAGCAGCTCGACCGGGACTAGCGTCTACAATGAGCAGTTCTTC. This translates into CASSSTGTSVYNEQFF.